This TCR beta chain was recovered during a study of blood T cell repertoires in COVID-19. Only in-frame clones appear in the TCRdb table, and some are missing; sequencing was by immunoSEQ multiplex PCR. The sample comprises roughly 210,000 clones, approximately 81% of which are singletons, and over 9.5% rests with the top ten. This clone was detected a few times. V was pared by 7 bases and J by 1 base, with 14 bases of the junction left unmatched. The CDR3 totals 17 residues. Germline lookup yields CDR1 MNHEY and CDR2 SMNVEV (reference sequence). The rearrangement joins TRBV27 to TRBJ2-7; 9 bases are shared with TRBD1. Material: peripheral blood. This sequence was found in an elderly woman with COVID-19, enrolled during active disease. The CDR3 coding sequence is TGTGCCAGCACCCCCTTAGGACAGGGGTTTGGTTCCTACGAGCAGTACTTC. Translation: CASTPLGQGFGSYEQYF.